The 23 T cell receptor beta chains given below trace back to one sample, sequenced in a study of cytomegalovirus exposure and HLA in healthy donors. The PCR contained 60 Vbeta and 13 Jbeta primers. The table came from immunoSEQ multiplex PCR; TCRdb's copy has only in-frame clones and leaves some out. In the table there are 100,000 to 120,000 clones, around three quarters of which are singletons. The material sequenced was PBMCs. These receptors all come from a woman in her 30s in good health and CMV-seronegative.

The chain links TRBV6-4 to TRBJ2-3; 13 positions agree with TRBD2. The germline gives CDR1 MRHNA, CDR2 SNTAGT. Trimming at V came to 2 bases and at J to 1 base, leaving 0 bases not matched to a gene. This CDR3 has 16 residues. The CDR3 region has the DNA TGTGCCAGCAGTGACACTAGCGGGGGGGGCACAGATACGCAGTATTTT. This sequence encodes CASSDTSGGGTDTQYF.

The chain uses TRBV30 and TRBJ2-1; TRBD2 is a possible D gene (5 bases). Per the germline V gene, CDR1 is GTSNPN and CDR2 is SVGIG (reference sequence). V was shortened by 3 bases and J by 0 bases, with 12 bases between the two germline ends. The CDR3 length is 15 residues. CDR3 sequence: CAWSRPGNSYNEQFF. CDR3 coding DNA: TGTGCCTGGAGCCGGCCGGGAAACTCCTACAATGAGCAGTTCTTC.

This sequence joins TRBV5-1 and TRBJ1-1; D is unresolved. Trimming cost V 3 bases and J 3 bases, with 15 bases left between them. Germline CDR1 SGHRS, CDR2 YFSETQ. This CDR3 contains 15 residues. This CDR3 is CASSSRVGRDTEAFF. CDR3 in DNA: TGCGCCAGCAGCTCGCGGGTAGGTAGGGACACTGAAGCTTTCTTT. The full variable domain, completed using reference TRBV5-1 and TRBJ1-1, is KAGVTQTPRYLIKTRGQQVTLSCSPISGHRSVSWYQQTPGQGLQFLFEYFSETQRNKGNFPGRFSGRQFSNSRSEMNVSTLELGDSALYLCASSSRVGRDTEAFFGQGTRLTVV.

The chain couples TRBV7-9 to TRBJ2-1; 9 nucleotides line up with TRBD1. The germline V gene encodes CDR1 SEHNR and CDR2 FQNEAQ (reference sequence). CDR3 length equals 15 residues. V was clipped by 4 bases and J by 6 bases; unmatched bases: 7. The DNA of the CDR3 is TGTGCCAGCAGCTCCGGGACAGGGTCCGTCAATGAGCAGTTCTTC. This codes for CASSSGTGSVNEQFF.

This CDR3 reads CAWSVSLANTGELFF. CDR3 nucleotides: TGTGCCTGGAGTGTAAGTCTAGCCAACACCGGGGAGCTGTTTTTT. The chain carries TRBV30 and TRBJ2-2; tentative D call: TRBD2 (5 bases). CDR1 is GTSNPN and CDR2 is SVGIG in the germline V gene (reference sequence). Trimming removed 0 bases from V and 2 bases from J, with 10 bases in between. The CDR3 has 15 residues.

This chain joins TRBV7-8 and TRBJ1-1; perhaps TRBD1 as D (6 bases). This CDR3 comprises 13 residues. Per the germline V gene, CDR1 is SGHVS and CDR2 is FQNEAQ. Trimming stripped 2 bases from V and 6 bases from J, with 10 bases between. The DNA for the CDR3 is TGTGCCAGCAGCTTAAGGGGGAAAGCTGAAGCTTTCTTT. Translated: CASSLRGKAEAFF.

The CDR3 loop reads CASSIAGSPDGYTF. Written as DNA, the CDR3 is TGTGCCAGTAGTATCGCAGGGTCCCCCGATGGCTACACCTTC. The chain links TRBV19 to TRBJ1-2; maybe TRBD1 (5 bases). The germline V gene has CDR1 LNHDA and CDR2 SQIVND (reference sequence). CDR3 length equals 14 residues. V was clipped by 3 bases and J by 6 bases, with 14 bases between them.

This clone was found once. This chain links TRBV29-1 with TRBJ2-7; perhaps TRBD1 as D (5 bases). V lost 1 base and J lost 3, with 13 bases in between. CDR3 size: 14 residues. CDR1 SQVTM and CDR2 ANQGSEA come from the germline V gene. The CDR3 bases are TGCAGCGTTGAAGGTGGTGACAGCAACTACGAGCAGTACTTC. This translates into CSVEGGDSNYEQYF.

The chain recombines TRBV4-1 with TRBJ2-7; 9 bases align to TRBD1. J was trimmed by 3 bases and V by 4 bases; bases with no gene match: 4. CDR3 size: 14 residues. Germline lookup yields CDR1 MGHRA and CDR2 YSYEKL. DNA for the CDR3: TGCGCCAGCAGCCCCCGGGACAGGGTCTACGAGCAGTACTTC. Its translation is CASSPRDRVYEQYF.

In this sample, this clone turned up once. The V call is TRBV7-9, the J call TRBJ1-4; 7 positions agree with TRBD1. After removal of 2 bases from V and 6 bases from J, the junction contained 9 bases not matched to a gene. This CDR3 region has 16 residues. The V gene's germline CDR1 is SEHNR and CDR2 FQNEAQ (reference sequence). CDR3 amino acids: CASSLLSGTADEKLFF. CDR3 nucleotide sequence: TGTGCCAGCAGCTTACTTTCCGGGACAGCAGATGAAAAACTGTTTTTT. The variable domain in full, completed from reference TRBV7-9 and TRBJ1-4, reads DTGVSQNPRHKITKRGQNVTFRCDPISEHNRLYWYRQTLGQGPEFLTYFQNEAQLEKSRLLSDRFSAERPKGSFSTLEIQRTEQGDSAMYLCASSLLSGTADEKLFFGSGTQLSVL.

This chain joins TRBV6-1 and TRBJ1-2, with 8 bases matching TRBD1. The CDR3 is made up of 14 amino acids. Germline loops: CDR1 MNHNS, CDR2 SASEGT. V lost 5 bases to trimming and J lost 5 bases; unmatched junction nucleotides: 7. CDR3 amino acids: CASSSAGGKYGYTF. CDR3 DNA sequence: TGTGCCAGCAGTTCGGCAGGGGGCAAGTATGGCTACACCTTC.

This rearrangement joins TRBV4-3 to TRBJ2-3, with D possibly being TRBD1 (6 bases). Trimming removed 0 bases from V and 0 bases from J, with 16 bases in between. In germline, CDR1 is LGHNA, CDR2 YSLEER. The CDR3 extends over 18 amino acids. The CDR3 DNA sequence: TGCGCCAGCAGCCAAGATATTAGGACAGCGCCTAGCACAGATACGCAGTATTTT. Encoded protein: CASSQDIRTAPSTDTQYF.

The J gene is TRBJ2-1, the V gene TRBV9, with TRBD2 as a possible D gene (7 bases). V was trimmed by 3 bases and J by 0 bases, leaving 10 bases between them. This CDR3 has 15 amino acids. Germline CDR1 reads SGDLS; CDR2 reads YYNGEE. For the CDR3, the DNA is TGTGCCAGCAGCGACGGGGGGCTCTCCTACAATGAGCAGTTCTTC. Residues: CASSDGGLSYNEQFF.

The gene calls are TRBV6-6 and TRBJ2-1, with 10 positions matching TRBD2. This CDR3 has 15 amino acids. Unmatched junction bases numbered 10, after V lost 5 bases and J lost 9 bases. CDR1 is MNHNY, CDR2 SVGAGI, per germline (reference sequence). CDR3 nucleotide sequence: TGTGCCAGCAGTCAACGGACTAGCGGTGGGGTTGAGCAGTTCTTC. Protein product: CASSQRTSGGVEQFF.

This rearrangement joins TRBV18 to TRBJ1-4; D ambiguous. With 3 bases removed from V and 2 bases from J, the gap between germline ends came to 10 bases. Germline CDR1 is KGHSH and CDR2 is LQKENI. The CDR3 consists of 15 residues. The CDR3 spells CASSPRLETNEKLFF. In DNA form, the CDR3 reads TGTGCCAGCTCACCGCGCCTGGAGACTAATGAAAAACTGTTTTTT.

This chain connects TRBV4-1 to TRBJ1-2; TRBD1 aligns across 7 bases. The CDR3 has 15 amino acids. CDR1 is MGHRA, CDR2 YSYEKL, per germline. The J segment lost 4 bases and the V segment lost 1 base, leaving 6 bases of the junction unmatched. The CDR3 nucleotides read TGCGCCAGCAGCCAAGGTTATACAGGGGTCTATGGCTACACCTTC. Translation: CASSQGYTGVYGYTF.

V and J are TRBV2 and TRBJ1-1; D uncertain. Per germline, CDR1 SNHLY and CDR2 FYNNEI. V lost 4 bases and J lost 4, with 10 bases in between. The CDR3 sequence is 13 residues long. The CDR3 sequence is CASSGSLVTEAFF. The CDR3 nucleotides read TGTGCCAGCAGTGGGAGCTTGGTCACTGAAGCTTTCTTT. The entire variable domain, with the rest obtained from reference TRBV2 and TRBJ1-1, is as follows: EPEVTQTPSHQVTQMGQEVILRCVPISNHLYFYWYRQILGQKVEFLVSFYNNEISEKSEIFDDQFSVERPDGSNFTLKIRSTKLEDSAMYFCASSGSLVTEAFFGQGTRLTVV.

The chain employs TRBV29-1 and TRBJ2-3, with D possibly matching TRBD2 (5 bases). The CDR3 contains 13 residues. CDR1 is SQVTM, CDR2 ANQGSEA, per germline. Trimming shortened V by 5 bases and J by 2 bases, and 11 bases separated the two germline ends. The CDR3 loop reads CSVRERYTDTQYF. As DNA, the CDR3 is TGCAGCGTTAGGGAGCGGTACACAGATACGCAGTATTTT.

This chain connects TRBV2 to TRBJ2-2; D unclear. The CDR3 length is 14 residues. Germline V lookup: CDR1 SNHLY, CDR2 FYNNEI. V lost 5 bases to trimming and J lost 4 bases, with 11 bases between them. The CDR3 sequence: CASSRAYSTGELFF. Here the CDR3 DNA reads TGTGCCAGCAGTCGCGCTTACAGCACCGGGGAGCTGTTTTTT. Full variable domain (remainder filled in from reference TRBV2 and TRBJ2-2): EPEVTQTPSHQVTQMGQEVILRCVPISNHLYFYWYRQILGQKVEFLVSFYNNEISEKSEIFDDQFSVERPDGSNFTLKIRSTKLEDSAMYFCASSRAYSTGELFFGEGSRLTVL.

This clone has a single count. V and J are TRBV7-8 and TRBJ2-4; the D is unclear. This CDR3 spans 14 amino acids. Germline CDR1 SGHVS, CDR2 FQNEAQ. Between the trimmed V and J ends, which lost 4 bases and 7 bases, there was a span of 14 bases. The CDR3 DNA reads TGTGCCAGCAGCTCCATCGACCAGAGGAACATTCAGTACTTC. This encodes CASSSIDQRNIQYF.

The V gene is TRBV15, the J gene TRBJ2-6; 8 bases map to TRBD1. V was pared by 5 bases and J by 2 bases, with 5 bases of the junction left unmatched. This CDR3 is built from 16 residues. CDR1 is LNHNV, CDR2 YYDKDF, per germline (reference sequence). CDR3 amino acids: CATSEQQGAGANVLTF. The CDR3 bases are TGTGCCACCAGCGAACAACAGGGGGCTGGGGCCAACGTCCTGACTTTC.

The chain joins TRBV7-2 to TRBJ2-3; 9 nucleotides line up with TRBD2. Germline V gene sequence: CDR1 SGHTA, CDR2 FQGNSA. The J segment lost 5 bases and the V segment lost 7 bases, leaving 19 bases of the junction unmatched. The CDR3 is made up of 18 amino acids. CDR3 loop: CASTPRPGLAGVRDTQYF. CDR3 nucleotides: TGTGCCAGCACCCCAAGACCGGGACTAGCCGGAGTAAGAGATACGCAGTATTTT.

The chain couples TRBV19 to TRBJ1-1; no firm D call. CDR3 length: 12 amino acids. V dropped 0 bases and J dropped 7 bases, with 6 bases sitting between them. CDR1 is LNHDA, CDR2 SQIVND, per germline (reference sequence). The CDR3 DNA reads TGTGCCAGTAGTATAGATCACATTGAAGCTTTCTTT. Its translation: CASSIDHIEAFF.